This T cell receptor beta chain stems from a study of blood T cells in healthy people across ages. This CDR3 comprises 15 residues. From germline, CDR1 is SGHDN and CDR2 FVKESK. V lost 1 base and J lost 6; bases outside the gene matches: 2. On this clonotype: No antigen is known for it.

A second PCR, run for roughly 7 to 12 cycles, used a sample-barcoded 5' primer plus a J-beta primer mix. TCRdb called the 5' RACE reads again in MiXCR, with one record for every CDR3 protein. The sample shows under 2,000,000 distinct CDR3 sequences, roughly 49% of them seen only once. The study's findings and limits: Age brought a roughly linear fall in TCR beta diversity measured per million T cells.

Sequenced: blood. The V gene is TRBV14, the J gene TRBJ1-6; 8 bases agree with TRBD1. This receptor was identified in a woman aged 40-49 years in good health. The CDR3 here is CASSQVTGGNSPLHF. The CDR3 coding sequence is TGTGCCAGCAGCCAAGTTACAGGGGGTAATTCACCCCTCCACTTT. The whole variable domain, remainder taken from reference TRBV14 and TRBJ1-6, is EAGVTQFPSHSVIEKGQTVTLRCDPISGHDNLYWYRRVMGKEIKFLLHFVKESKQDESGMPNNRFLAERTGGTYSTLKVQPAELEDSGVYFCASSQVTGGNSPLHFGNGTRLTVT.